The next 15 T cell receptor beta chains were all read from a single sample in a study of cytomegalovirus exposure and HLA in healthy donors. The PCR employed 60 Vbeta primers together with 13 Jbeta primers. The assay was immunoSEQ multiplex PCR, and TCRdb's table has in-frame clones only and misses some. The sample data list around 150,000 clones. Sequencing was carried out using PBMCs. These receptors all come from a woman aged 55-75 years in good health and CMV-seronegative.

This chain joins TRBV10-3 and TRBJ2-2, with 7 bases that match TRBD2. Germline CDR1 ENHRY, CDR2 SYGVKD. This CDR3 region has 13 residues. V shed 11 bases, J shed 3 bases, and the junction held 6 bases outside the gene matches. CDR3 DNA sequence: TGTGCCTCGGGGGGTCCCTACACCGGGGAGCTGTTTTTT. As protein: CASGGPYTGELFF.

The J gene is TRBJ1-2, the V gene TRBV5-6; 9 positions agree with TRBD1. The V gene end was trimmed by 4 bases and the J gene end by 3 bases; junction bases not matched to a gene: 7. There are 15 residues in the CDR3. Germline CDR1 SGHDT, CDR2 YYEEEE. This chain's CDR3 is CASSPAGTGYYGYTF. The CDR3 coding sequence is TGTGCCAGCAGCCCGGCCGGGACAGGGTACTATGGCTACACCTTC.

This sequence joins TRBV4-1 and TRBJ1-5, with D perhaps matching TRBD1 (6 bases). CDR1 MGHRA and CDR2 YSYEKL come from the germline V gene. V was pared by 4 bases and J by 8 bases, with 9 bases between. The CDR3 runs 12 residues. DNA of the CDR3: TGCGCCAGCAGCCGAGGGGGTAAGCCCCAGCATTTT. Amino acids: CASSRGGKPQHF.

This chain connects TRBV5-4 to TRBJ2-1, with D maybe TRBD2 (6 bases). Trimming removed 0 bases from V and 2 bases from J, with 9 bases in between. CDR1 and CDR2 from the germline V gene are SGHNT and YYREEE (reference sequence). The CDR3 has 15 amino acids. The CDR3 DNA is TGTGCCAGCAGCTTGGACGGGGGTACCTACAATGAGCAGTTCTTC. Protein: CASSLDGGTYNEQFF.

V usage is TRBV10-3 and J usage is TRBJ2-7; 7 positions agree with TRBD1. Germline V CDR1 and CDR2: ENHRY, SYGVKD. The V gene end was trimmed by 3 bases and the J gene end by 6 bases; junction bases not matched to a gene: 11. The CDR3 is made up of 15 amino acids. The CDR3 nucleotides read TGTGCCATCAGTGACCCAGGGGGTACGGGGCGCGAGCAGTACTTC. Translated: CAISDPGGTGREQYF.

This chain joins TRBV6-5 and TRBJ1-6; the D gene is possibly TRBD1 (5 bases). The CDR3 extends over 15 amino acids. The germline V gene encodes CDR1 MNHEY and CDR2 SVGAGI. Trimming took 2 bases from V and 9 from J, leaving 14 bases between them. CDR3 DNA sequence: TGTGCCAGCAGTTACCGGCAGGGTGGAAGTTCACCCCTCCACTTT. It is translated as CASSYRQGGSSPLHF.

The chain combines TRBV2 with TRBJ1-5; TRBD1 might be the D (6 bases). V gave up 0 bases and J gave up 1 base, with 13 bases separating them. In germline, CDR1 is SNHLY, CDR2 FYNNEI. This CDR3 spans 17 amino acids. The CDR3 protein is CASSEARGRGSNQPQHF. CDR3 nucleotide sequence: TGTGCCAGCAGTGAAGCCAGAGGCAGGGGAAGCAATCAGCCCCAGCATTTT.

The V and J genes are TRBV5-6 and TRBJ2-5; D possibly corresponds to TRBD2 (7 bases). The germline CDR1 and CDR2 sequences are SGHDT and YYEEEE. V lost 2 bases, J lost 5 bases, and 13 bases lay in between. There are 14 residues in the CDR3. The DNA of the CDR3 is TGTGCCAGCAGCTTTTCAGGGGAGGGGGAGACCCAGTACTTC. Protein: CASSFSGEGETQYF.

Here the CDR3 reads CASGRAGDTDTQYF. The CDR3 bases are TGTGCTAGTGGTCGCGCGGGGGACACAGATACGCAGTATTTT. The rearrangement links TRBV12-5 to TRBJ2-3, with 7 bases identical to TRBD2. Germline CDR1 and CDR2: LGHNT and FRNRAP. J was trimmed by 2 bases and V by 5 bases; bases with no gene match: 4. The CDR3 totals 14 residues.

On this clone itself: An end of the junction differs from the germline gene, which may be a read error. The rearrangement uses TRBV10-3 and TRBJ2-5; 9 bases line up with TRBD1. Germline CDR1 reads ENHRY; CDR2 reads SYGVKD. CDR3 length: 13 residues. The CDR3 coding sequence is TGTGCCATCACTGAGGACAGGGGAAGGACCCAGTACTTC. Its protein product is CAITEDRGRTQYF.

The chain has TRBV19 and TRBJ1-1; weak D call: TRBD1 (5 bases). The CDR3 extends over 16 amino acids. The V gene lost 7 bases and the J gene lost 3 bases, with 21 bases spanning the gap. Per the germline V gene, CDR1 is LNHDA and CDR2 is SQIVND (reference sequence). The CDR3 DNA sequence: TGTGCCAGTACCCCCGGAATTTTTCAGGGATACACTGAAGCTTTCTTT. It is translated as CASTPGIFQGYTEAFF. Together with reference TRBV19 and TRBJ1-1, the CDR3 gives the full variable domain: DGGITQSPKYLFRKEGQNVTLSCEQNLNHDAMYWYRQDPGQGLRLIYYSQIVNDFQKGDIAEGYSVSREKKESFPLTVTSAQKNPTAFYLCASTPGIFQGYTEAFFGQGTRLTVV.

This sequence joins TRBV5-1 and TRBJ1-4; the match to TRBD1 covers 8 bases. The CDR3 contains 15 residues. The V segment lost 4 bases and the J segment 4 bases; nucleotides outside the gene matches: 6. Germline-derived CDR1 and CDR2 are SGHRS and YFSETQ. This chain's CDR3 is CASSKTGGNNEKLFF. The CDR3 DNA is TGCGCCAGCAGCAAAACAGGGGGGAATAATGAAAAACTGTTTTTT. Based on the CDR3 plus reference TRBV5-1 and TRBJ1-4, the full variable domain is KAGVTQTPRYLIKTRGQQVTLSCSPISGHRSVSWYQQTPGQGLQFLFEYFSETQRNKGNFPGRFSGRQFSNSRSEMNVSTLELGDSALYLCASSKTGGNNEKLFFGSGTQLSVL.

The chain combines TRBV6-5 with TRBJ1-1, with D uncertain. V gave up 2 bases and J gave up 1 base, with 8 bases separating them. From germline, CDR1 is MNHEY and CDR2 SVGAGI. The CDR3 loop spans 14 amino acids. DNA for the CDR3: TGTGCCAGCAGTTACCCCGGTTGGAACACTGAAGCTTTCTTT. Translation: CASSYPGWNTEAFF.

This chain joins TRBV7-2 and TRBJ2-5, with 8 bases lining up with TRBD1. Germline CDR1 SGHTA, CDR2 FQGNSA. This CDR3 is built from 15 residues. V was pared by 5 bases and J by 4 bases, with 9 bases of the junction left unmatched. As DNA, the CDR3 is TGTGCCAGCAGCCCCAGGGGGCTGGTGGTAGAGACCCAGTACTTC. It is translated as CASSPRGLVVETQYF.

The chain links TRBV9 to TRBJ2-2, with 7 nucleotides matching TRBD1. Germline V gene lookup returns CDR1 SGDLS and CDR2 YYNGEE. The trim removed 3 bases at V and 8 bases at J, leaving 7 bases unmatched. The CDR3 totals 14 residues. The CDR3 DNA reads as TGTGCCAGCAGCGGTATAACAGGGGCTGGGGAGCTGTTTTTT. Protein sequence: CASSGITGAGELFF.